Following are 22 T cell receptor beta chains from one sample sequenced in a study of coeliac disease. Sequencing was performed with immunoSEQ multiplex PCR; in TCRdb, only in-frame clones are kept and a portion is missing. The sample lists 3,000 to 5,000 clones; about three fifths were seen once. Sequenced material: lymphocytes from the gut lamina propria. Receptors were obtained from a man between 65 and 85 years old without celiac disease.

The J gene is TRBJ2-7, the V gene TRBV4-2; the D is unclear. V was pared by 2 bases and J by 4 bases, with 12 bases between. This CDR3 spans 14 amino acids. CDR1 is LGHNA, CDR2 YNFKEQ, per germline. CDR3 loop: CASSQQVRAYEQYF. The CDR3 coding sequence is TGTGCCAGCAGCCAACAGGTTAGAGCATACGAGCAGTACTTC.

There are a few counts of this clone. The chain employs TRBV6-4 and TRBJ2-5; D possibly corresponds to TRBD2 (6 bases). Per the germline V gene, CDR1 is MRHNA and CDR2 is SNTAGT. Deletions cut 7 bases from V and 4 bases from J, with 19 bases between. This CDR3 region has 15 residues. CDR3 coding DNA: TGTGCCAGCACCCGAAAGTGGGGGGACCGAGAGACCCAGTACTTC. Translating gives CASTRKWGDRETQYF.

This chain joins TRBV29-1 and TRBJ2-1, with 8 bases identical to TRBD1. This CDR3 has 15 amino acids. Trimming took 0 bases from V and 8 from J; bases not matched to a gene: 9. Per the germline V gene, CDR1 is SQVTM and CDR2 is ANQGSEA. This CDR3 is CSVEDGQGAKDEQFF. CDR3 coding DNA: TGCAGCGTTGAAGACGGGCAGGGGGCAAAGGATGAGCAGTTCTTC.

This chain uses TRBV28 with TRBJ1-1; possibly TRBD1 for D (6 bases). Trimming left V 9 bases short and J 1 base short, with 12 bases between. Germline V lookup: CDR1 MDHEN, CDR2 SYDVKM. The CDR3 totals 13 residues. As DNA, the CDR3 is TGTGCCAGTTTACAGGGCGCGAACACTGAAGCTTTCTTT. Translated: CASLQGANTEAFF.

The J gene is TRBJ1-2, the V gene TRBV27, with D hard to call. Germline V gives CDR1 MNHEY, CDR2 SMNVEV (reference sequence). Between the trimmed V and J ends, which lost 7 bases and 4 bases, there was a span of 16 bases. The CDR3 has 14 residues. CDR3 coding DNA: TGTGCCAGCAAAGGTAGAAGAGGGAGCTATGGCTACACCTTC. The encoded protein is CASKGRRGSYGYTF.

This clone was counted only a few times. The rearrangement joins TRBV28 to TRBJ2-7, with D perhaps matching TRBD2 (6 bases). This CDR3 spans 16 amino acids. Between the trimmed V and J ends, which lost 5 bases and 6 bases, there was a span of 23 bases. CDR1 and CDR2 from the germline V gene are MDHEN and SYDVKM. This CDR3 reads CASSTWGGADPGEQYF. CDR3 bases: TGTGCCAGCAGTACCTGGGGCGGGGCCGATCCAGGCGAGCAGTACTTC.

The V and J genes are TRBV5-1 and TRBJ2-5; no firm D call. V lost 0 bases and J lost 5, with 8 bases in between. Germline-derived CDR1 and CDR2 are SGHRS and YFSETQ. The length of the CDR3 is 13 residues. The CDR3 region has the DNA TGCGCCAGCAGCTTGGTCCCACGGGAGACCCAGTACTTC. Encoded protein: CASSLVPRETQYF.

The rearrangement links TRBV28 to TRBJ1-5; 10 nucleotides align to TRBD1. The CDR3 has 15 amino acids. The germline gives CDR1 MDHEN, CDR2 SYDVKM. The trim removed 6 bases at V and 3 bases at J, leaving 5 bases unmatched. CDR3 sequence (DNA): TGTGCCAGCAGACCGGGACAGGGGCCCAATCAGCCCCAGCATTTT. It codes for CASRPGQGPNQPQHF. The full variable domain, with the rest looked up from reference TRBV28 and TRBJ1-5, is DVKVTQSSRYLVKRTGEKVFLECVQDMDHENMFWYRQDPGLGLRLIYFSYDVKMKEKGDIPEGYSVSREKKERFSLILESASTNQTSMYLCASRPGQGPNQPQHFGDGTRLSIL.

The rearrangement uses TRBV6-1 and TRBJ1-2; D is possibly TRBD1 (6 bases). CDR1 is MNHNS, CDR2 SASEGT, per germline. The CDR3 contains 14 residues. Trimming cost V 2 bases and J 4 bases, with 11 bases left between them. Written as DNA, the CDR3 is TGTGCCAGCAGTGAAAGGGGACATCTCTATGGCTACACCTTC. Translating it yields CASSERGHLYGYTF.

This clone is termed large. The gene calls are TRBV2 and TRBJ1-6; no reliable D call. The CDR3 is 13 amino acids. CDR1 SNHLY and CDR2 FYNNEI come from the germline V gene. Trimming took 2 bases from V and 9 from J, leaving 8 bases between them. The CDR3 spells CASSESVSSPLHF. CDR3 nucleotides: TGTGCCAGCAGTGAATCGGTATCTTCACCCCTCCACTTT.

The J gene is TRBJ1-1, the V gene TRBV28, with unresolved D. The CDR3 loop spans 11 amino acids. V was clipped by 5 bases and J by 6 bases, with 7 bases between them. CDR1 and CDR2 from the germline V gene are MDHEN and SYDVKM. The CDR3 loop reads CASSNPAEAFF. The DNA for the CDR3 is TGTGCCAGCAGTAACCCAGCTGAAGCTTTCTTT.

This clone showed up just a few times. The J gene is TRBJ2-2, the V gene TRBV5-4; 10 nucleotides match TRBD2. The CDR3 covers 17 residues. Germline assignment: CDR1 SGHNT and CDR2 YYREEE (reference sequence). V shed 2 bases and J 6 bases; nucleotides not matched to a gene: 10. CDR3 in DNA: TGTGCCAGCAGCTTACAAGCGGGGGGGCCAGGGGCCGGGGAGCTGTTTTTT. Translation: CASSLQAGGPGAGELFF.

The rearrangement links TRBV19 to TRBJ1-6; D uncertain. With 3 bases removed from V and 0 bases from J, the gap between germline ends came to 9 bases. The CDR3 has 16 amino acids. Germline V CDR1 and CDR2: LNHDA, SQIVND (reference sequence). CDR3 DNA sequence: TGTGCCAGTAGTATGGGAGTGAGCTCCTATAATTCACCCCTCCACTTT. Translated, it gives CASSMGVSSYNSPLHF.

The chain is built from TRBV5-1 and TRBJ1-1; possible D gene TRBD1, 6 bases. This CDR3 has 18 residues. Germline V gene data show CDR1 as SGHRS and CDR2 as YFSETQ. With 4 bases removed from V and 3 bases from J, the gap between germline ends came to 25 bases. CDR3 DNA sequence: TGCGCCAGCAGCCCCCGCCCCGGCTTCGGGACACAATACACTGAAGCTTTCTTT. Translating it yields CASSPRPGFGTQYTEAFF. The full variable domain, completed using reference TRBV5-1 and TRBJ1-1, is KAGVTQTPRYLIKTRGQQVTLSCSPISGHRSVSWYQQTPGQGLQFLFEYFSETQRNKGNFPGRFSGRQFSNSRSEMNVSTLELGDSALYLCASSPRPGFGTQYTEAFFGQGTRLTVV.

V usage is TRBV19 and J usage is TRBJ2-5; perhaps TRBD2 as D (5 bases). This CDR3 is built from 14 residues. Trimming took 4 bases from V and 4 from J, leaving 13 bases between them. Per germline, CDR1 LNHDA and CDR2 SQIVND (reference sequence). CDR3 sequence: CASSSRGFLETQYF. The CDR3 DNA reads as TGTGCCAGTAGTAGTCGCGGGTTCTTAGAGACCCAGTACTTC.

This CDR3 reads CASSLQTGGPYEQYF. CDR3 nucleotides: TGTGCCAGCAGCTTACAGACTGGGGGCCCCTACGAGCAGTACTTC. The chain links TRBV11-2 to TRBJ2-7; D may be TRBD1 (6 bases). CDR1 is SGHAT and CDR2 is FQNNGV in the germline V gene. The CDR3 is made up of 15 amino acids. V lost 2 bases and J lost 2, with 13 bases in between. The variable domain in full, completed from reference TRBV11-2 and TRBJ2-7, reads EAGVAQSPRYKIIEKRQSVAFWCNPISGHATLYWYQQILGQGPKLLIQFQNNGVVDDSQLPKDRFSAERLKGVDSTLKIQPAKLEDSAVYLCASSLQTGGPYEQYFGPGTRLTVT.

As concerns this clone: The same CDR3 arises from other DNA sequences in this sample as well. The chain uses TRBV7-2 and TRBJ2-1, with 9 positions matching TRBD2. Germline CDR1 is SGHTA and CDR2 is FQGNSA. This CDR3 has 13 amino acids. The V segment lost 4 bases and the J segment 9 bases; nucleotides outside the gene matches: 4. Here the CDR3 reads CASSSGLASEQFF. For the CDR3, the DNA is TGTGCCAGCAGCTCGGGACTAGCAAGTGAGCAGTTCTTC.

The rearrangement uses TRBV28 and TRBJ1-2, with D tentatively TRBD1 (5 bases). Germline loops: CDR1 MDHEN, CDR2 SYDVKM. V lost 6 bases and J 4 bases, leaving 12 bases between the germline ends. The CDR3 has 13 amino acids. CDR3: CASSTTGFYGYTF. CDR3 DNA sequence: TGTGCCAGCAGCACCACAGGTTTCTATGGCTACACCTTC.

For this clone: An end of the junction does not agree with germline; a read error may underlie this. The V and J genes are TRBV7-9 and TRBJ1-2; a possible D gene is TRBD1 (6 bases). The CDR3 sequence is 12 residues long. The germline V gene has CDR1 SEHNR and CDR2 FQNEAQ (reference sequence). As DNA, the CDR3 is TGTGCCAGCAGCACAGAGACAGGCTCGGGTGAATTC. Protein: CASSTETGSGEF.

This clone was recorded only once. The chain uses TRBV21-1 and TRBJ2-7; the table assigns TRBD1, which was not confirmed against the DNA. TRBV21-1 is termed a pseudogene. The CDR3 has 14 amino acids. The CDR3 here is CASWMWGRPYEQYF. CDR3 DNA sequence: TGTGCCTCCTGGATGTGGGGGCGCCCCTACGAGCAGTACTTC.

The V call is TRBV18, the J call TRBJ2-5; 7 nucleotides agree with TRBD1. The CDR3 runs 15 residues. The J segment lost 1 base and the V segment lost 0 bases, leaving 2 bases of the junction unmatched. CDR1 KGHSH and CDR2 LQKENI come from the germline V gene. CDR3: CASSPPGQIQETQYF. Written as DNA, the CDR3 is TGTGCCAGCTCACCACCGGGACAGATCCAAGAGACCCAGTACTTC.

The rearrangement uses TRBV4-2 and TRBJ1-2, with 9 bases identical to TRBD1. This CDR3 spans 14 amino acids. CDR1 LGHNA and CDR2 YNFKEQ come from the germline V gene. V lost 4 bases to trimming and J lost 4 bases; unmatched junction nucleotides: 4. The CDR3 region is CASSPRTGAYGYTF. As DNA, the CDR3 is TGTGCCAGCAGCCCGAGGACAGGGGCCTATGGCTACACCTTC.